The rows below give T cell receptor beta chains drawn from one sample of a study of T cell responses to AZD1222 COVID-19 vaccine. The repertoire was sequenced with immunoSEQ multiplex PCR; TCRdb's copy has only in-frame clones and lacks some. The profile shows about 75,000 clones, approximately 89% of them singletons. The specimen was peripheral blood, collected 28 days after the second dose of the MenACWY control vaccine. These receptor sequences come from an adult who received the MenACWY meningococcal vaccine as a control. Both conserved end residues are part of each CDR3. Each record gives: clone size, J gene, V gene, CDR3 protein. The size of a clone is reported for some rows only, either as once, few or many, or as a class for expanded clones.

abundance: once; j_gene: TRBJ2-7; v_gene: TRBV20-1; CDR3aa: CSASRDSSSYEQYF
abundance: -; j_gene: TRBJ1-2; v_gene: TRBV7-2; CDR3aa: CASSLSTGNYGYTF
abundance: -; j_gene: TRBJ1-2; v_gene: TRBV7-2; CDR3aa: CASSDYRGPNYGYTF
abundance: -; j_gene: TRBJ1-1; v_gene: TRBV25-1; CDR3aa: CASSASRRGRAFF
abundance: -; j_gene: TRBJ1-1; v_gene: TRBV27; CDR3aa: CASSTGPYTEAFF
abundance: -; j_gene: TRBJ1-1; v_gene: TRBV5-1; CDR3aa: CASSLDANTEAFF
abundance: -; j_gene: TRBJ2-3; v_gene: TRBV3-1/TRBV3-2; CDR3aa: CASSHNRDNTQYF
abundance: once; j_gene: TRBJ2-2; v_gene: TRBV27; CDR3aa: CASSLGSGGNTGELFF
abundance: -; j_gene: TRBJ2-5; v_gene: TRBV7-8; CDR3aa: CASSWGKGKGTQYF
abundance: -; j_gene: TRBJ1-1; v_gene: TRBV6-5; CDR3aa: CASNPVDRGTEAFF
abundance: -; j_gene: TRBJ1-1; v_gene: TRBV9; CDR3aa: CASSVGLEGERAFF
abundance: -; j_gene: TRBJ1-4; v_gene: TRBV4-1; CDR3aa: CASSSSGERNEKLFF
abundance: -; j_gene: TRBJ1-6; v_gene: TRBV2; CDR3aa: CASSPRTGPSSYNSPLHF
abundance: -; j_gene: TRBJ1-6; v_gene: TRBV5-1; CDR3aa: CASSPIPGNSPLHF
abundance: -; j_gene: TRBJ1-1; v_gene: TRBV5-4; CDR3aa: CASSLGQGGANTEAFF
abundance: -; j_gene: TRBJ1-5; v_gene: TRBV19; CDR3aa: CASSIARQGMSNQPQHF
abundance: few; j_gene: TRBJ1-2; v_gene: TRBV21-1; CDR3aa: CASSKVAGHYGYTF
abundance: -; j_gene: TRBJ1-2; v_gene: TRBV12-3/TRBV12-4; CDR3aa: CASSLGQDYGYTF
abundance: -; j_gene: TRBJ1-1; v_gene: TRBV30; CDR3aa: CAWRFRRENTEAFF
abundance: -; j_gene: TRBJ2-5; v_gene: TRBV7-8; CDR3aa: CASSTTRGRGETQYF
abundance: -; j_gene: TRBJ2-2; v_gene: TRBV10-3; CDR3aa: CAIMKAGDTGELFF
abundance: -; j_gene: TRBJ2-7; v_gene: TRBV4-3; CDR3aa: CASSQEIRSLAGTYEQYF
abundance: -; j_gene: TRBJ2-7; v_gene: TRBV6-2/TRBV6-3; CDR3aa: CASSYLLATGRFLYEQYF
abundance: -; j_gene: TRBJ1-2; v_gene: TRBV6-5; CDR3aa: CASSYVGQPNYGYTF
abundance: -; j_gene: TRBJ2-5; v_gene: TRBV11-3; CDR3aa: CASSLRAEETQYF
abundance: -; j_gene: TRBJ2-1; v_gene: TRBV6-4; CDR3aa: CASSRQGYSEQFF
abundance: -; j_gene: TRBJ2-3; v_gene: TRBV19; CDR3aa: CASGGAGVGTDTQYF
abundance: -; j_gene: TRBJ1-2; v_gene: TRBV19; CDR3aa: CASNGEDYGYTF
abundance: -; j_gene: TRBJ2-1; v_gene: TRBV29-1; CDR3aa: CSVELRGDNEQFF
abundance: medium-sized; j_gene: TRBJ1-5; v_gene: TRBV15; CDR3aa: CATSSGDSNQPQHF
abundance: -; j_gene: TRBJ1-4; v_gene: TRBV9; CDR3aa: CASSPREGGIREKLFF
abundance: -; j_gene: TRBJ1-5; v_gene: TRBV30; CDR3aa: CAWREGTNQPQHF
abundance: -; j_gene: TRBJ1-5; v_gene: TRBV12-1; CDR3aa: CASSSVGQGKHQPQHF
abundance: -; j_gene: TRBJ1-2; v_gene: TRBV20-1; CDR3aa: CSASPASSANYGYTF
abundance: -; j_gene: TRBJ1-4; v_gene: TRBV6-6; CDR3aa: CASSDHQGILFF
abundance: -; j_gene: TRBJ1-2; v_gene: TRBV10-3; CDR3aa: CAISRQENGYTF
abundance: -; j_gene: TRBJ1-3; v_gene: TRBV6-5; CDR3aa: CASSYSGISGNTIYF
abundance: -; j_gene: TRBJ2-5; v_gene: TRBV4-2; CDR3aa: CASSQGGAGGGQETQYF
abundance: once; j_gene: TRBJ2-3; v_gene: TRBV6-2/TRBV6-3; CDR3aa: CASSPDTRTVTDTQYF
abundance: -; j_gene: TRBJ1-1; v_gene: TRBV19; CDR3aa: CASSTPPGEKAFF
abundance: -; j_gene: TRBJ2-3; v_gene: TRBV11-3; CDR3aa: CASSLGLDADTQYF
abundance: -; j_gene: TRBJ2-7; v_gene: TRBV6-1; CDR3aa: CASSEGRQAWRYF
abundance: -; j_gene: TRBJ2-7; v_gene: TRBV4-2; CDR3aa: CASSIQGARGSYEQYF
abundance: -; j_gene: TRBJ1-5; v_gene: TRBV18; CDR3aa: CASSPAGTDQPQHF
abundance: -; j_gene: TRBJ1-1; v_gene: TRBV6-1; CDR3aa: CASSEDHGYTEAFF
abundance: -; j_gene: TRBJ2-7; v_gene: TRBV4-3; CDR3aa: CASSQQRGPSYEQYF
abundance: -; j_gene: TRBJ2-5; v_gene: TRBV6-2/TRBV6-3; CDR3aa: CASSYSRGGVEETQYF
abundance: once; j_gene: TRBJ2-3; v_gene: TRBV30; CDR3aa: CAWGLSSGGVTDTQYF
abundance: -; j_gene: TRBJ1-2; v_gene: TRBV5-1; CDR3aa: CASSGTGNGYTF